The 21 T cell receptor beta chains below all came from one sample that was sequenced in a study of blood T cell repertoires in COVID-19 (dated by TCRdb to about 2020). The library was generated by the immunoSEQ multiplex PCR assay. TCRdb obtained this table from immuneACCESS and retained in-frame rearrangements with V and J assigned. These tables miss some clones; where compared with another copy, unresolved V genes account for less than half of the shortfall, and the remainder is unexplained. This sample lists 180,000 or so clones; over 80% were detected once. In total, the top ten clones hold about 4.4% of the sample. The sample comprised PBMCs or T cells enriched from blood (not recorded which). The source of these receptors is a woman between 50 and 59 years old who had recovered from COVID-19.

This sequence joins TRBV7-9 and TRBJ2-7; perhaps TRBD1 as D (6 bases). The length of the CDR3 is 14 residues. Trimming pared 5 bases from V and 2 bases from J, leaving 13 bases between. Germline values: CDR1 SEHNR, CDR2 FQNEAQ (reference sequence). CDR3 DNA: TGTGCCAGCAGCGGTGGACAGAGTCCCTACGAGCAGTACGTC. Its translation is CASSGGQSPYEQYV.

This chain uses TRBV3-1 (or the pseudogene TRBV3-2) with TRBJ1-2, with a possible D match to TRBD1 (5 bases). V was cut by 0 bases and J by 4 bases, with 15 bases left in between. Germline V CDR1 and CDR2: LGHDT, YNNKEL (reference sequence). The length of the CDR3 is 16 residues. CDR3 in DNA: TGTGCCAGCAGCCAAGATCTCGGCCTAACAGGCTATGGCTACACCTTC. It is translated as CASSQDLGLTGYGYTF.

The CDR3 region has the DNA TGTGCCAGCAGTTTAGGGGCGCTTTACGAGCAGTACGTC. This translates into CASSLGALYEQYV. The V gene is TRBV27, the J gene TRBJ2-7; D is possibly TRBD1 (5 bases). Trimming took 2 bases from V and 4 from J, leaving 9 bases between them. The CDR3 totals 13 residues. Germline V gene data show CDR1 as MNHEY and CDR2 as SMNVEV (reference sequence).

This chain joins TRBV6-5 and TRBJ2-7; 10 bases agree with TRBD2. This CDR3 region has 14 residues. V trimming: 4 bases; J trimming: 5 bases; junction bases outside the gene matches: 5. From germline, CDR1 is MNHEY and CDR2 SVGAGI. The CDR3 region has the DNA TGTGCCAGCAGTTTACTAGCGGGGTTCCACGAGCAGTACGTC. It specifies CASSLLAGFHEQYV.

Only one count was recorded for this clone. This chain joins TRBV12-3 or TRBV12-4 and TRBJ1-2; no definite D call. Trimming left V 2 bases short and J 2 bases short, with 3 bases between. The CDR3 runs 12 residues. The CDR3 region has the DNA TGTGCCAGCAGTTTACAGAACTATGGCTACACCTTC. It codes for CASSLQNYGYTF.

There are a few counts of this clone. An end of the junction does not agree with germline; a read error may underlie this. The V call is TRBV7-8, the J call TRBJ1-4; possibly TRBD1 for D (5 bases). Germline-derived CDR1 and CDR2 are SGHVS and FQNEAQ. CDR3 length: 14 residues. The CDR3 coding sequence is TGTGCCAGCAGCTTCCGGCGGGGCCCCCGAACGACGGGTTTT. Translating it yields CASSFRRGPRTTGF. The full variable domain, in which reference TRBV7-8 and TRBJ1-4 provide the parts outside the CDR3, is GAGVSQSPRYKVAKRGQDVALRCDPISGHVSLFWYQQALGQGPEFLTYFQNEAQLDKSGLPSDRFFAERPEGSVSTLKIQRTQQEDSAVYLCASSFRRGPRTTGFGSGTQLSVL.

V gene TRBV18 combines with J gene TRBJ2-5; the D is unclear. V gave up 4 bases and J gave up 1 base, with 7 bases separating them. The CDR3 length is 13 residues. Germline CDR1 is KGHSH and CDR2 is LQKENI. CDR3 loop: CASSRGSQETQYF. The CDR3 nucleotides are TGTGCCAGCTCACGCGGATCCCAAGAGACCCAGTACTTC.

This chain uses TRBV3-1 (or the pseudogene TRBV3-2) with TRBJ2-7; D gene unclear. From germline, CDR1 is LGHDT and CDR2 YNNKEL (reference sequence). V was trimmed by 3 bases and J by 0 bases, leaving 15 bases between them. The CDR3 runs 16 residues. CDR3 protein: CASSHSFDKYSYEQYV. As DNA, the CDR3 is TGTGCCAGCAGCCATAGTTTTGATAAGTACTCCTACGAGCAGTACGTC.

Only a few counts were recorded for this clone. The sample contains more than one DNA sequence encoding this CDR3. V usage is TRBV9 and J usage is TRBJ1-1; D is unclear. The CDR3 extends over 14 amino acids. V gave up 1 base and J gave up 1 base, with 8 bases separating them. The germline CDR1 and CDR2 sequences are SGDLS and YYNGEE. The CDR3 here is CASSVLGGNTEAFF. The CDR3 region has the DNA TGTGCCAGCAGCGTATTGGGAGGGAACACTGAAGCTTTCTTT.

The V and J genes are TRBV2 and TRBJ1-1, with a possible D match to TRBD1 (6 bases). The CDR3 contains 15 residues. The V end was cut by 4 bases, the J end by 4 bases, with 16 bases between. The germline V gene encodes CDR1 SNHLY and CDR2 FYNNEI. CDR3 protein: CASSGGQGRTTEAFF. The CDR3 DNA reads as TGTGCCAGCAGTGGGGGGCAGGGGCGGACCACTGAAGCTTTCTTT.

This clone has only one observation. The chain uses TRBV3-1 (or the pseudogene TRBV3-2) and TRBJ1-2; D is unclear. CDR3 length: 13 residues. The germline V gene encodes CDR1 LGHDT and CDR2 YNNKEL (reference sequence). V was clipped by 8 bases and J by 1 base, with 11 bases between them. The DNA for the CDR3 is TGTGCCAGCGCGCCACGGGGTAACTATGGCTACACCTTC. This codes for CASAPRGNYGYTF.

The chain couples TRBV18 to TRBJ1-1; D possibly corresponds to TRBD1 (5 bases). In germline, CDR1 is KGHSH, CDR2 LQKENI. This CDR3 has 13 residues. V was shortened by 4 bases and J by 7 bases, with 13 bases between the two germline ends. The CDR3 sequence is CASSLARANEAFF. CDR3 DNA sequence: TGTGCCAGCTCACTCGCCAGGGCGAATGAAGCTTTCTTT.

The chain has TRBV7-3 and TRBJ2-5, with D unresolved. The CDR3 spans 13 residues. The germline V and J ends were trimmed by 0 bases and 2 bases, with 4 bases remaining between them. Germline V lookup: CDR1 SGHTA, CDR2 FQGTGA. The CDR3 coding sequence is TGTGCCAGCAGCTTAACCAATCAAGAGACCCAGTACTTC. Amino acid sequence: CASSLTNQETQYF. Combining the CDR3 with reference TRBV7-3 and TRBJ2-5 gives the whole variable domain GAGVSQTPSNKVTEKGKYVELRCDPISGHTALYWYRQSLGQGPEFLIYFQGTGAADDSGLPNDRFFAVRPEGSVSTLKIQRTERGDSAVYLCASSLTNQETQYFGPGTRLLVL.

V is TRBV15 and J is TRBJ2-1; 8 bases match TRBD2. Germline loops: CDR1 LNHNV, CDR2 YYDKDF (reference sequence). After removal of 0 bases from V and 8 bases from J, the junction contained 12 bases not matched to a gene. The CDR3 extends over 17 amino acids. The CDR3 coding sequence is TGTGCCACCAGCAGAGATAGCCCGGGACTAGGCGTAGATGAGCAGTTCTTC. Encoded protein: CATSRDSPGLGVDEQFF.

The sample holds a few counts of this clone. This chain joins TRBV5-5 and TRBJ2-1; a weak D match, TRBD1 (6 bases). The V gene lost 4 bases and the J gene lost 0 bases, with 11 bases spanning the gap. The CDR3 runs 15 residues. Germline assignment: CDR1 SGHKS and CDR2 YYEKEE (reference sequence). CDR3 nucleotide sequence: TGTGCCAGCAGCCAGGACAGATCCTCCTACAATGAGCAGTTCTTC. Protein: CASSQDRSSYNEQFF. The full variable domain, completed using reference TRBV5-5 and TRBJ2-1, is DAGVTQSPTHLIKTRGQQVTLRCSPISGHKSVSWYQQVLGQGPQFIFQYYEKEERGRGNFPDRFSARQFPNYSSELNVNALLLGDSALYLCASSQDRSSYNEQFFGPGTRLTVL.

The chain combines TRBV11-2 with TRBJ2-1; a possible D gene is TRBD2 (6 bases). Trimming cost V 5 bases and J 15 bases, with 20 bases left between them. The germline CDR1 and CDR2 sequences are SGHAT and FQNNGV. The CDR3 has 13 amino acids. The CDR3 DNA reads as TGTGCCAGCAGCACACAAGCCACTAGCTTTTGGTTCTTC. Translating it yields CASSTQATSFWFF.

This sequence joins TRBV5-1 and TRBJ2-4; 10 bases are a match to TRBD2. The length of the CDR3 is 15 residues. Germline-derived CDR1 and CDR2 are SGHRS and YFSETQ. With 5 bases clipped from V and 2 bases from J, the junction kept 4 bases outside the gene matches. This CDR3 is CASRGLAPSKNIQYF. In DNA form, the CDR3 reads TGCGCCAGCAGGGGACTAGCGCCGTCCAAAAACATTCAGTACTTC.

The chain has TRBV28 and TRBJ1-2; weak D call: TRBD1 (6 bases). Trimming cost V 4 bases and J 8 bases, with 17 bases left between them. The germline gives CDR1 MDHEN, CDR2 SYDVKM. The CDR3 spans 14 residues. In nucleotides, the CDR3 is TGTGCCAGCAGTTCAGGGGCGCGGTGGGAGGGCTACACCTTC. This gives the protein CASSSGARWEGYTF.

V gene TRBV23-1 combines with J gene TRBJ2-7; D is perhaps TRBD2 (5 bases). TRBV23-1 is assigned to the ORF class and has an uncertain function. Trimming removed 8 bases at V and 0 bases at J, with 14 bases between. This CDR3 spans 14 amino acids. The CDR3 loop is CASSNFDYSYEQYV. The CDR3 DNA reads as TGCGCCAGCTCCAACTTTGACTACTCCTACGAGCAGTACGTC.

J is TRBJ2-5 and V is TRBV30; 11 bases line up with TRBD2. CDR3 length equals 16 residues. V dropped 0 bases and J dropped 7; count of bases not matched to a gene: 10. Germline-derived CDR1 and CDR2 are GTSNPN and SVGIG (reference sequence). Here the CDR3 reads CAWSVRASGGIGTQYF. The CDR3 nucleotides read TGTGCCTGGAGTGTACGGGCTAGCGGGGGGATCGGGACCCAGTACTTC.

The rearrangement joins TRBV5-1 to TRBJ2-1; D remains ambiguous. Germline V gene data show CDR1 as SGHRS and CDR2 as YFSETQ. With 4 bases removed from V and 5 bases from J, the gap between germline ends came to 19 bases. The CDR3 spans 16 residues. CDR3 nucleotides: TGCGCCAGCAGCCCTGATGTGGGCTTCTGGGACAATGAGCAGTTCTTC. It yields the protein CASSPDVGFWDNEQFF.